This TCR beta chain emerged from a study of blood T cell repertoires in COVID-19. V was clipped by 6 bases and J by 3 bases, with 8 bases between them. Germline V CDR1 and CDR2: SGHNT, YYREEE (reference sequence). The CDR3 covers 12 residues. Original processing notes: Amplified reference gene primers provided the basis for estimating nucleated cell counts. Libraries were prepared by immunoSEQ multiplex PCR; TCRdb keeps only in-frame clonotypes and omits some of them. V, J and clone size reflect that table, while D and trimming were determined from the DNA. The table includes approximately 150,000 clones, 80% to 90% detected once.

The rearrangement uses TRBV5-4 and TRBJ2-3, with D unresolved. The receptor was derived from a human donor with acute or convalescent COVID-19. The donor label of this sample is uncertain. The source material was peripheral blood. CDR3: CASTSDTDTQYF. CDR3 sequence (DNA): TGTGCCAGCACGAGCGATACAGATACGCAGTATTTT.